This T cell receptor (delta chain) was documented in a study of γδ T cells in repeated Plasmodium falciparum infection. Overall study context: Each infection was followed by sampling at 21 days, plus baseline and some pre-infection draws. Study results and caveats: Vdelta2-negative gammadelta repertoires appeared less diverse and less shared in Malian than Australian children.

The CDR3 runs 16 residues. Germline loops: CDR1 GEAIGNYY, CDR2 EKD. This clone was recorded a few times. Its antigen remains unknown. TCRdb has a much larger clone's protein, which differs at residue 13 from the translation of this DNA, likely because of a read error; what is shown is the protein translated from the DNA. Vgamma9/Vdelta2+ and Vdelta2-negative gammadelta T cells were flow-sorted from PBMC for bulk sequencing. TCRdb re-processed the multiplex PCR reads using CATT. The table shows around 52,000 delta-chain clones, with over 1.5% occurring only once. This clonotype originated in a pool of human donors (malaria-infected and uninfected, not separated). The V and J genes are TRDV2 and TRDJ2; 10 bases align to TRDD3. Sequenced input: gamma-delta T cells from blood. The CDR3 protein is CACDTGGIRGTAKLFF. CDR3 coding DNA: TGTGCCTGTGACACCGGGGGGATACGAGGGACAGCAAAACTCTTCTTT.